Each of the 12 T cell receptor beta chains below was sequenced from the same sample in a study of OX40 agonist ivuxolimab in advanced cancers. Repertoires were generated with immunoSEQ multiplex PCR, while TCRdb's copy carries only in-frame clones and drops some. The data show under 110,000 clones, about nine tenths seen once. Sequencing used CD4+ or CD8+ T cells sorted from blood, obtained in a trial of the OX40 agonist ivuxolimab. The source of these receptors is an adult with an advanced solid tumor such as melanoma, head and neck, liver or kidney cancer.

V is TRBV6-5 and J is TRBJ2-7; D is tentatively TRBD1 or TRBD2 (5 bases each). CDR3 length: 14 residues. Per the germline V gene, CDR1 is MNHEY and CDR2 is SVGAGI. The ends were cut back, 7 bases at V and 0 bases at J, with 13 bases in the middle. The CDR3 nucleotides read TGTGCCAGCACTGGGGGTTGGAGCTCCTACGAGCAGTACTTC. It translates to CASTGGWSSYEQYF.

This clone was found once. V gene TRBV6-5 combines with J gene TRBJ2-5; D ambiguous. Trimming cost V 2 bases and J 4 bases, with 8 bases left between them. Germline V gives CDR1 MNHEY, CDR2 SVGAGI. This CDR3 has 13 amino acids. The CDR3 sequence: CASSYEVGETQYF. The CDR3 DNA follows: TGTGCCAGCAGTTACGAGGTGGGAGAGACCCAGTACTTC.

The chain carries TRBV11-3 and TRBJ2-3; D is perhaps TRBD1 (7 bases). V was trimmed by 2 bases and J by 0 bases, leaving 9 bases between them. The CDR3 extends over 15 amino acids. The V gene's germline CDR1 is SGHNT and CDR2 YENEEA. The CDR3: CASSLQGGSTDTQYF. CDR3 DNA sequence: TGTGCCAGCAGCTTACAGGGGGGTAGCACAGATACGCAGTATTTT.

The chain couples TRBV6-5 to TRBJ1-2, with TRBD1 as a possible D gene (6 bases). This CDR3 is built from 15 residues. CDR1 is MNHEY, CDR2 SVGAGI, per germline. The V end lost 0 bases, the J end lost 4 bases, and 12 bases lay between the germline ends. CDR3 region: CASSYSGGLGYGYTF. The CDR3 DNA sequence: TGTGCCAGCAGTTACTCCGGGGGGCTCGGCTATGGCTACACCTTC.

The J gene is TRBJ1-5, the V gene TRBV6-5, with D unresolved. Looked up from germline, CDR1 is MNHEY and CDR2 is SVGAGI. The CDR3 length is 15 residues. Trimming took off 0 bases at V and 3 bases at J, with 9 bases between the two ends. For the CDR3, the DNA is TGTGCCAGCAGTTACTCGATAGGGATCAATCAGCCCCAGCATTTT. This gives the protein CASSYSIGINQPQHF.

This chain uses TRBV6-1 with TRBJ2-5; 10 bases match TRBD2. Germline assignment: CDR1 MNHNS and CDR2 SASEGT. The length of the CDR3 is 18 residues. Trimming took 5 bases from V and 1 from J; bases not matched to a gene: 13. As DNA, the CDR3 is TGTGCCAGCAGTCAAGAGGGGAGACTAGCGGGTATCCAAGAGACCCAGTACTTC. As protein: CASSQEGRLAGIQETQYF.

This clone is a singleton in its sample. The chain combines TRBV5-1 with TRBJ2-3, with a weak D call TRBD2 (6 bases). The V gene's germline CDR1 is SGHRS and CDR2 YFSETQ. There are 14 residues in the CDR3. V was trimmed by 5 bases and J by 0 bases, leaving 10 bases between them. The chain's CDR3 is CASRLAASTDTQYF. Written as DNA, the CDR3 is TGCGCCAGCAGACTAGCAGCTAGCACAGATACGCAGTATTTT.

This chain connects TRBV4-3 to TRBJ1-4; no firm D call. V was pared by 0 bases and J by 8 bases, with 7 bases between. The CDR3 contains 13 residues. Germline V gene lookup returns CDR1 LGHNA and CDR2 YSLEER. The CDR3 spells CASSQDRKEKLFF. The CDR3 coding sequence is TGCGCCAGCAGCCAAGACAGGAAAGAAAAACTGTTTTTT.

The chain carries TRBV19 and TRBJ2-3; 10 nucleotides align to TRBD1. In germline, CDR1 is LNHDA, CDR2 SQIVND (reference sequence). CDR3 length equals 16 residues. The V gene end was trimmed by 6 bases and the J gene end by 2 bases; junction bases not matched to a gene: 8. The CDR3 reads CASSWKGTGVTDTQYF. The CDR3 coding sequence is TGTGCCAGTAGCTGGAAAGGGACAGGGGTCACAGATACGCAGTATTTT.

The chain links TRBV5-1 to TRBJ1-2; TRBD1 is a possible D gene (6 bases). The CDR3 spans 15 residues. Germline CDR1 is SGHRS and CDR2 is YFSETQ. Trimming stripped 0 bases from V and 10 bases from J, with 19 bases between. The CDR3 coding sequence is TGCGCCAGCAGCTTGGCCGGCGGGACATCGAACCTCTACACCTTC. This translates into CASSLAGGTSNLYTF.

The chain carries TRBV5-1 and TRBJ2-2; 7 bases line up with TRBD2. Trimming cost V 4 bases and J 5 bases; bases outside gene matches: 5. The CDR3 totals 14 residues. Per germline, CDR1 SGHRS and CDR2 YFSETQ. The DNA of the CDR3 is TGCGCCAGCAGCCCGGGACTACATACCGGGGAGCTGTTTTTT. It codes for CASSPGLHTGELFF. Supplemented by reference TRBV5-1 and TRBJ2-2, the full variable domain reads KAGVTQTPRYLIKTRGQQVTLSCSPISGHRSVSWYQQTPGQGLQFLFEYFSETQRNKGNFPGRFSGRQFSNSRSEMNVSTLELGDSALYLCASSPGLHTGELFFGEGSRLTVL.

This clone has more than one count but fewer than ten. As DNA, the CDR3 is TGCGCCAGCAGTGCGGGACAGGGTATGACCCTCCACTTT. This encodes CASSAGQGMTLHF. The chain joins TRBV10-1 to TRBJ1-6; TRBD1 matches 9 bases. V lost 4 bases to trimming and J lost 14 bases; unmatched junction nucleotides: 6. Per the germline V gene, CDR1 is WNHNN and CDR2 is SYGVQD (reference sequence). This CDR3 contains 13 residues.